Included here is one T cell receptor (beta chain) sequence, with context. Its antigen remains unknown. This specimen comes from a study of identical twins. V lost 4 bases and J lost 4, with 12 bases in between. The germline CDR1 and CDR2 sequences are LGHNT and FRNRAP. There are 14 residues in the CDR3. Study results and limitations: With abundant cord blood beta clonotypes, insertions were fewer; memory repertoires showed no such pattern. The degree of excess twin sharing was weaker in beta out-of-frame sequences. Out-of-frame alpha sequences shared between twins exhibited an excess of low generation probability.

TCRdb ran MiXCR on the 5' RACE reads and lists one entry per CDR3 protein. The sample shows about 660,000 distinct CDR3 sequences, approximately 9% of them seen only once. These records were also assigned to another study, of yellow fever vaccine responses in identical twins. That publication notes: Reported findings indicate that twins' vaccine T cell responses seemed partially convergent, partially personalized.

Material: PBMCs. The chain couples TRBV12-5 to TRBJ2-3; tentative D call: TRBD2 (6 bases). The receptor's source is a woman aged 18-30 years in good health. The CDR3 DNA is TGTGCTAGTGGTTCCCGGACTATCCCAGATACGCAGTATTTT. Translating it yields CASGSRTIPDTQYF.